A selection of T cell receptor beta chains follows, all from one sample in a study of T cell responses to AZD1222 COVID-19 vaccine. TCRdb's copy holds only in-frame clones and misses some; the assay was immunoSEQ multiplex PCR. The sample consists of 80,000 to 130,000 clones, approximately 87% of them appearing once. The starting material was peripheral blood, obtained on day 0 of AZD1222 vaccination. The receptors derive from an adult in good health. CDR3s include the opening cysteine and the closing phenylalanine or tryptophan. A D gene is named only where the DNA matches it firmly. Size is stated for part of the rows, as once, few or many counts, or as a class when the clone is expanded.

size	D	V	J	DNA	CDR3
-	TRBD2	TRBV9	TRBJ2-2	TGTGCCAGCAGCGTCTCTTTAGCGGGGGCTACGGGACCCGGGGAGCTGTTTTTT	CASSVSLAGATGPGELFF
-	-	TRBV29-1	TRBJ1-1	TGCAGCGTGGAGACAGCTCTCGCCCAAGCTTTCTTT	CSVETALAQAFF
-	-	TRBV4-3	TRBJ1-4	TGCGCCAGCAGCTCCCACACTGCAACTAATGAAAAACTGTTTTTT	CASSSHTATNEKLFF
-	-	TRBV5-1	TRBJ1-1	TGCGCCAGCAGCTTGGGCAGTAACACTGAAGCTTTCTTT	CASSLGSNTEAFF
-	-	TRBV7-5	TRBJ2-5	TGTGTCAGAAGCTTAGAAGCCCGTAAGACTCAAGAGACCCAGTACTTC	CVRSLEARKTQETQYF
once	-	TRBV18	TRBJ2-3	TGTGCCAGCTCACCACCTAACGGGTTGAGCACAGATACGCAGTATTTT	CASSPPNGLSTDTQYF
-	TRBD2	TRBV28	TRBJ2-4	TGTGCCAGTCGGGGGACTAGCAAAAACATTCAGTACTTC	CASRGTSKNIQYF
-	-	TRBV15	TRBJ2-1	TGTGCCACCAGCAAACGAGCCAATCTTGAGCAGTTCTTC	CATSKRANLEQFF
-	TRBD1	TRBV4-1	TRBJ2-2	TGCGCCAGCAGCCAACCCGGGACAGCCCGCGGGACCGGGGAGCTGTTTTTT	CASSQPGTARGTGELFF
-	-	TRBV27	TRBJ1-5	TGTGCCACCTCAGGGAGGGTGCATCAGCCCCAGCATTTT	CATSGRVHQPQHF
-	TRBD1	TRBV18	TRBJ2-7	TGTGCCAGCTCACCAACGCCGGGACAGGGGACCTACGAGCAGTACTTC	CASSPTPGQGTYEQYF
few	-	TRBV27	TRBJ1-4	TGTGCCAGCAGTAGAAGCTTAGGAAGGGCAACTAATGAAAAACTGTTTTTT	CASSRSLGRATNEKLFF
-	TRBD1	TRBV10-1	TRBJ1-2	TGCGCCACCTACGACAGGGCCCCTAACTATGGCTACACCTTC	CATYDRAPNYGYTF
-	-	TRBV7-2	TRBJ1-3	TGTGCCAGCAGCTTAGGTTCCGGGTCTGGAAACACCATATATTTT	CASSLGSGSGNTIYF
-	-	TRBV11-1	TRBJ1-6	TGTGCCAGCAGCTTGGATTGGAATTCACCCCTCCACTTT	CASSLDWNSPLHF
once	-	TRBV7-9	TRBJ1-2	TGTGCCAGCAGCCAAAACCTCAGGGATGGCTACACCTTC	CASSQNLRDGYTF
-	TRBD2	TRBV4-3	TRBJ2-3	TGCGCCAGCAGCCAAGGGCTAGCGGGGGCGACCACAGATACGCAGTATTTT	CASSQGLAGATTDTQYF
-	TRBD1	TRBV7-9	TRBJ2-2	TGTGCCAGCAGCTCCACCGGGACAGTAATAAACACCGGGGAGCTGTTTTTT	CASSSTGTVINTGELFF
-	-	TRBV12-3/TRBV12-4	TRBJ1-1	TGTGCCAGCAGTTCTGGGAGGAACACTGAAGCTTTCTTT	CASSSGRNTEAFF
-	-	TRBV11-2	TRBJ1-2	TGTGCCAGCAGCTTTCTTGGCTCGGGGGCCCTCAGCTTC	CASSFLGSGALSF
once	-	TRBV7-8	TRBJ2-7	TGTGCCAGCAGCTTACAATTCCCCTACGAGCAGTACTTC	CASSLQFPYEQYF
-	-	TRBV9	TRBJ1-6	TGTGCCAGCAGCGCTTGGGGGGGGCCCAATTCACCCCTCCACTTT	CASSAWGGPNSPLHF
-	TRBD1	TRBV4-2	TRBJ1-4	TGTGCCAGCAGCCAAGGAGGACAGGGAAGGGAAAAACTGTTTTTT	CASSQGGQGREKLFF
-	-	TRBV18	TRBJ2-5	TGTGCCAGCTCACGGGGGTTCCAAGAGACCCAGTACTTC	CASSRGFQETQYF
-	TRBD2	TRBV27	TRBJ2-5	TGTGCCAGCAGTCATCTCTCCGGTGGGGGGGGAGAGACCCAGTACTTC	CASSHLSGGGGETQYF
once	-	TRBV14	TRBJ2-3	TGTGCCAGCAGCTTCACAGATACGCAGTATTTT	CASSFTDTQYF
-	-	TRBV27	TRBJ1-2	TGTGCCAGCAGCCCAGTCCTGGGAGTTTATTATGGCTACACCTTC	CASSPVLGVYYGYTF
-	-	TRBV19	TRBJ1-1	TGTGCCAGTAGATCCCTCACAACAGGGCAGTTTGAAGCTTTCTTT	CASRSLTTGQFEAFF
once	-	TRBV5-1	TRBJ1-2	TGCGCCAGCAGCTTGAGTACGAGGGCGGCTGGCTACACCTTC	CASSLSTRAAGYTF
few	TRBD1	TRBV6-2/TRBV6-3	TRBJ1-1	TGTGCCAGCAGTTCCCCGCACAGGGGTGGAGGCACTGAAGCTTTCTTT	CASSSPHRGGGTEAFF
-	-	TRBV3-1/TRBV3-2	TRBJ1-2	TGTGCCAGCAGCCAAACAGACAGGTACATCTATGGCTACACCTTC	CASSQTDRYIYGYTF
-	TRBD1	TRBV7-9	TRBJ2-2	TGTGCCAGCAGCCCCTCGACAGGGTACACCGGGGAGCTGTTTTTT	CASSPSTGYTGELFF
-	TRBD1	TRBV2	TRBJ1-6	TGTGCCAGCAGTGCGACAGGGGTGTATTCACCCCTCCACTTT	CASSATGVYSPLHF
-	TRBD2	TRBV7-6	TRBJ2-7	TGTGCCAGCAGCCCCCAGGCGGGGGGTCTTTACGAGCAGTACTTC	CASSPQAGGLYEQYF
-	TRBD1	TRBV6-6	TRBJ1-1	TGTGCCAGCAGCTCCCTGTCCCGACAGGGAAGGGCGAGGGGGGCTGAAGCTTTCTTT	CASSSLSRQGRARGAEAFF
-	-	TRBV27	TRBJ2-3	TGTGCCAGCAGCTCCGGGGCGGGCGGCACAGATACGCAGTATTTT	CASSSGAGGTDTQYF
-	TRBD1	TRBV7-2	TRBJ1-5	TGTGCCAGCAGCACAACAGGGGGTATTCAGCCCCAGCATTTT	CASSTTGGIQPQHF
-	-	TRBV13	TRBJ1-2	TGTGCCAGCAGCCCTGGAGGCCTCTATGGCTACACCTTC	CASSPGGLYGYTF
-	-	TRBV5-1	TRBJ1-1	TGCGCCAGCAGCGGGGGGACGGATATGAACACTGAAGCTTTCTTT	CASSGGTDMNTEAFF
-	TRBD1	TRBV19	TRBJ1-2	TGTGCCAGTAGTCTGGGCGGGACAGGGAACTATGGCTACACCTTC	CASSLGGTGNYGYTF
-	-	TRBV29-1	TRBJ1-1	TGCAGCGTCGCGATGGGGAGGATGAACACTGAAGCTTTCTTT	CSVAMGRMNTEAFF